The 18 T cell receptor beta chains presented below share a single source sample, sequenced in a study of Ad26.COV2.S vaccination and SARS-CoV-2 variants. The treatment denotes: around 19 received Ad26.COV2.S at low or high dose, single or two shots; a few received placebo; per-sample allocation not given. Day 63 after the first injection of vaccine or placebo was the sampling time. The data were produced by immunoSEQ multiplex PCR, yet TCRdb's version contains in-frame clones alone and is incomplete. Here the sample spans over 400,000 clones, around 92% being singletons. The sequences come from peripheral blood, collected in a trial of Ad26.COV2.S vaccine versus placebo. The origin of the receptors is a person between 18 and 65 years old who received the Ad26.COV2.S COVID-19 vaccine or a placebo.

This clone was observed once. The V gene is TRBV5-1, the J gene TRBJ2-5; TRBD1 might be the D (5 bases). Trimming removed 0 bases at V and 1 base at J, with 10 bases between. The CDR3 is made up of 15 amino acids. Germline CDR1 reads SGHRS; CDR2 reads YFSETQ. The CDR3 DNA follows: TGCGCCAGCAGCTTGGATCCAGGGCCCCAAGAGACCCAGTACTTC. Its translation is CASSLDPGPQETQYF.

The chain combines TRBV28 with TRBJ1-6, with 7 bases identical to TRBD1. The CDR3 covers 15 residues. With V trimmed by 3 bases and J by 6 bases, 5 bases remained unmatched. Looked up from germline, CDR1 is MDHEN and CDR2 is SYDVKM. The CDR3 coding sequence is TGTGCCAGCAGTTTTAAGGGGGCCCTTAATTCACCCCTCCACTTT. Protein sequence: CASSFKGALNSPLHF.

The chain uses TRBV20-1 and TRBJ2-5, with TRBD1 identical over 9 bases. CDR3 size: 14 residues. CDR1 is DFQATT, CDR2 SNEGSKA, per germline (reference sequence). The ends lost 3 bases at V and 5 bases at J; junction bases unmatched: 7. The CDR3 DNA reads TGCAGTGCTAGTAAAACAGGGGGCAGGGAGACCCAGTACTTC. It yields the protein CSASKTGGRETQYF.

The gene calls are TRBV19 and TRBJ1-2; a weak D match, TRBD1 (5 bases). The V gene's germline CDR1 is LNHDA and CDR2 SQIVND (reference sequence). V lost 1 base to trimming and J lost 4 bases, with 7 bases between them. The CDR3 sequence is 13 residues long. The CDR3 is CASSIVGGYGYTF. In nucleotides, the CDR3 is TGTGCCAGTAGTATAGTGGGGGGCTATGGCTACACCTTC.

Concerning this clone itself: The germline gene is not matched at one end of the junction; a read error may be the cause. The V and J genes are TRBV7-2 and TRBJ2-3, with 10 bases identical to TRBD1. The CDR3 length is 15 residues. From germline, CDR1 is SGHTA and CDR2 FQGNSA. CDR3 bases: TGTGCCAGCAGCCTAGCCGGACAGGGGGTGGATACGCAGTATTTT. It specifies CASSLAGQGVDTQYF.

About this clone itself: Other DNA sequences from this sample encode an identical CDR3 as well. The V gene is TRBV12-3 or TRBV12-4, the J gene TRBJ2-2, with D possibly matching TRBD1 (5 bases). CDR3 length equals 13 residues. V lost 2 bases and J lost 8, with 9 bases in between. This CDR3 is CASSLSGLGELFF. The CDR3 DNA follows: TGTGCCAGCAGTTTATCAGGGTTGGGGGAGCTGTTTTTT.

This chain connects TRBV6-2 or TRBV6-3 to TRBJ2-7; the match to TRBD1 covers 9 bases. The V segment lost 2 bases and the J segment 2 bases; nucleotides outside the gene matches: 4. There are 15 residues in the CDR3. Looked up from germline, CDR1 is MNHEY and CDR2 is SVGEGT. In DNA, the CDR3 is TGTGCCAGCAGTTACCGGACAGGGGTAGCCTACGAGCAGTACTTC. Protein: CASSYRTGVAYEQYF.

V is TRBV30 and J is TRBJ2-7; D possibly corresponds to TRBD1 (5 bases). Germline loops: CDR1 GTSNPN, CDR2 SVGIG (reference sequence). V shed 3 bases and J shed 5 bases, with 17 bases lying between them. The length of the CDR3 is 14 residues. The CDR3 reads CAWSSGSSSNEQYF. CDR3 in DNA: TGTGCCTGGAGCTCAGGGTCGAGTTCCAACGAGCAGTACTTC.

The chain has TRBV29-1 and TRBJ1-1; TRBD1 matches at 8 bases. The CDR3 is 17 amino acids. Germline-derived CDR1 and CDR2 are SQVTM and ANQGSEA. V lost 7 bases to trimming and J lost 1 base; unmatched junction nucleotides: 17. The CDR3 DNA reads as TGCAGCGCCCTCGGACAGGGACGGGGGCCTTCGAACACTGAAGCTTTCTTT. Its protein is CSALGQGRGPSNTEAFF.

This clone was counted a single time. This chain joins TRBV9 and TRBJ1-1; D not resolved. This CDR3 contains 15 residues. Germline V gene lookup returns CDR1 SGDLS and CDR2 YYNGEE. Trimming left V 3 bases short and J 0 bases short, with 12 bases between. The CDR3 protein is CASSGTLGMNTEAFF. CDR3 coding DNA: TGTGCCAGCAGCGGCACCTTGGGAATGAACACTGAAGCTTTCTTT.

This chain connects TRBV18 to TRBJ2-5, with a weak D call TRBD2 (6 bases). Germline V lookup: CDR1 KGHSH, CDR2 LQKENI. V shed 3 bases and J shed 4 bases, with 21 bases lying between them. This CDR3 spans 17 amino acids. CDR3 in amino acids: CASSPTAPGAFRETQYF. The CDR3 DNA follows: TGTGCCAGCTCACCTACCGCCCCGGGAGCTTTTCGAGAGACCCAGTACTTC. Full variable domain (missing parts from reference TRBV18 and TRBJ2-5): NAGVMQNPRHLVRRRGQEARLRCSPMKGHSHVYWYRQLPEEGLKFMVYLQKENIIDESGMPKERFSAEFPKEGPSILRIQQVVRGDSAAYFCASSPTAPGAFRETQYFGPGTRLLVL.

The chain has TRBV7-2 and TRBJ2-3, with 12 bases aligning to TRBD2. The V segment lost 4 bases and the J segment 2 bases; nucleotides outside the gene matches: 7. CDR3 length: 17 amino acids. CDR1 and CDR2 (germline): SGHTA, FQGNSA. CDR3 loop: CASSSKPSGGATDTQYF. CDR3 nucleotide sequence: TGTGCCAGCAGCTCCAAGCCTAGCGGGGGGGCCACAGATACGCAGTATTTT.

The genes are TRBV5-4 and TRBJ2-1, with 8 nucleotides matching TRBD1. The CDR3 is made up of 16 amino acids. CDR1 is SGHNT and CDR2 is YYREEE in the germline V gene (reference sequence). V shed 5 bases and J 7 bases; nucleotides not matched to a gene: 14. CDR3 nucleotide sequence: TGTGCCAGCAGGTTCCTGGACAGGGAGGTAGCGAATGAGCAGTTCTTC. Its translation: CASRFLDREVANEQFF.

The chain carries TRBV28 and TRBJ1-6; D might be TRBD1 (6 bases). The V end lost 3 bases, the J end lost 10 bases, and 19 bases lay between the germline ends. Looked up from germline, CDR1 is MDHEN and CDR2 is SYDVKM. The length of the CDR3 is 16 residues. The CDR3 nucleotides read TGTGCCAGCAGTTTGTGGGCAGGGGAGTATGGGTCACCCCTCCACTTT. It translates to CASSLWAGEYGSPLHF.

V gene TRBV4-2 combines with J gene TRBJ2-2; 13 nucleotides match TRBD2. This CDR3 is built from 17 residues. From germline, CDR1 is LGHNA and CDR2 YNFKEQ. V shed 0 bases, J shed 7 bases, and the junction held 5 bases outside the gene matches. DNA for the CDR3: TGTGCCAGCAGCCAAGAACTAGCGGGGGGGCCCGGCGGGGAGCTGTTTTTT. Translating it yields CASSQELAGGPGGELFF.

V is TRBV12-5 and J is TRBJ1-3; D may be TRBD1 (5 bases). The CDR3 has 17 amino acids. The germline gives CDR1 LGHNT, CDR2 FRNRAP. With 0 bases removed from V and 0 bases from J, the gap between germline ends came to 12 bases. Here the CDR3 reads CASGLVLGRDSGNTIYF. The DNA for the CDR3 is TGTGCTAGTGGTTTGGTATTGGGACGGGACTCTGGAAACACCATATATTTT.

CDR3 in amino acids: CASRYSGGSSEQFF. CDR3 sequence (DNA): TGTGCCAGCAGGTATAGCGGGGGGTCCTCCGAGCAGTTCTTC. The chain joins TRBV7-2 to TRBJ2-1, with TRBD2 identical over 10 bases. Looked up from germline, CDR1 is SGHTA and CDR2 is FQGNSA. This CDR3 contains 14 residues. Trimming took 6 bases from V and 10 from J; bases not matched to a gene: 9.

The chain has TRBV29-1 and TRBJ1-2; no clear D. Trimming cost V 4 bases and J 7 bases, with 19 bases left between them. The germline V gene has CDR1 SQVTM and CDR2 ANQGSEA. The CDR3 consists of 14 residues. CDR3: CSVADPLEVVGYTF. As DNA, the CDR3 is TGCAGCGTTGCGGACCCCTTGGAGGTAGTTGGCTACACCTTC.